The 18 T cell receptor beta chains below were found in one sample sequenced in a study of Graves' ophthalmopathy and Graves' hyperthyroidism. TCR beta CDR3 amplification used RNA transcripts. The first-round RT-PCR employed HTBI primers together with the Qiagen OneStep RT-PCR kit. A multiplex PCR was then performed as the second round. MiXCR, run by TCRdb on the multiplex PCR reads, gives a single entry per CDR3 protein. The table records roughly 380,000 distinct CDR3 sequences, 15% to 19% of them present only once. The specimen sequenced was peripheral blood. These receptors were obtained from a woman aged 18-29 years with stable Graves' hyperthyroidism.

This clonotype was observed a few times. V gene TRBV7-9 combines with J gene TRBJ2-7; 8 bases line up with TRBD1. Trimming cost V 5 bases and J 5 bases; bases outside gene matches: 8. In germline, CDR1 is SEHNR, CDR2 FQNEAQ (reference sequence). The CDR3 has 14 residues. CDR3 residues: CASSPRQGNDEQYF. In DNA form, the CDR3 reads TGTGCCAGCAGCCCCAGACAGGGGAACGACGAGCAGTACTTC.

Ten or more counts support this clonotype. The chain links TRBV12-3 or TRBV12-4 to TRBJ2-4, with D tentatively TRBD2 (5 bases). The CDR3 is made up of 13 amino acids. V lost 3 bases, J lost 8 bases, and 11 bases lay in between. Here the CDR3 reads CASSFERVDIQYF. In nucleotides, the CDR3 is TGTGCCAGCAGTTTCGAGAGGGTGGACATTCAGTACTTC.

In this sample, this clonotype turned up a few times. This chain joins TRBV20-1 and TRBJ2-5; 9 bases are a match to TRBD2. This CDR3 region has 15 residues. Germline V gene lookup returns CDR1 DFQATT and CDR2 SNEGSKA (reference sequence). V gave up 0 bases and J gave up 2 bases; unmatched junction bases: 4. The CDR3 DNA is TGCAGTGCTAGAGACCCTAGCGGGGCACAAGAGACCCAGTACTTC. Translated, it gives CSARDPSGAQETQYF.

This clonotype appeared many times. V gene TRBV6-5 combines with J gene TRBJ1-2; TRBD1 matches at 10 bases. V lost 7 bases to trimming and J lost 5 bases; unmatched junction nucleotides: 7. Germline V lookup: CDR1 MNHEY, CDR2 SVGAGI. The CDR3 has 14 residues. CDR3 sequence reads: CASTSGQGSYGYTF. DNA of the CDR3: TGTGCCAGCACCTCGGGACAGGGGAGTTATGGCTACACCTTC.

This clonotype has just a few counts. The junction and the germline gene differ at one end; a read error may be behind it. The chain employs TRBV11-2 and TRBJ2-4, with a possible D match to TRBD1 (5 bases). This CDR3 comprises 13 residues. Germline CDR1 and CDR2: SGHAT and FQNNGV. The DNA of the CDR3 is TGTGCCAGCAAGGACATCGCGAGAAACATTAAGTACTTC. It encodes CASKDIARNIKYF. Full variable domain (outside the CDR3, taken from reference TRBV11-2 and TRBJ2-4): EAGVAQSPRYKIIEKRQSVAFWCNPISGHATLYWYQQILGQGPKLLIQFQNNGVVDDSQLPKDRFSAERLKGVDSTLKIQPAKLEDSAVYLCASKDIARNIKYFGAGTRLSVL.

This clonotype has at least ten counts. This sequence joins TRBV27 and TRBJ1-1; the D gene is possibly TRBD1 (6 bases). The germline V gene has CDR1 MNHEY and CDR2 SMNVEV (reference sequence). V lost 5 bases to trimming and J lost 6 bases, with 22 bases between them. The CDR3 consists of 16 residues. The CDR3 loop reads CASSPPGSRGFAEAFF. DNA of the CDR3: TGTGCCAGCAGTCCCCCGGGGTCCAGGGGCTTCGCTGAAGCTTTCTTT.

This clonotype was recorded at least ten times. The chain uses TRBV20-1 and TRBJ1-1; weak D call: TRBD1 (5 bases). CDR1 is DFQATT, CDR2 SNEGSKA, per germline (reference sequence). The germline V and J ends were trimmed by 2 bases and 11 bases, with 12 bases remaining between them. The CDR3 is made up of 11 amino acids. Here the CDR3 reads CSARRQLMAFF. The CDR3 region has the DNA TGCAGTGCTAGACGACAGCTGATGGCTTTCTTT.

This clonotype has a count of ten or more. The V gene is TRBV7-9, the J gene TRBJ1-1; no clear D gene. The length of the CDR3 is 12 residues. Germline CDR1 SEHNR, CDR2 FQNEAQ (reference sequence). V lost 5 bases and J lost 10, with 14 bases in between. The CDR3 DNA follows: TGTGCCAGCAGCCCCTGGACCGGATCAGCTTTCTTT. This sequence encodes CASSPWTGSAFF.

V gene TRBV11-2 combines with J gene TRBJ1-2; D remains ambiguous. The germline CDR1 and CDR2 sequences are SGHAT and FQNNGV. V shed 0 bases and J shed 5 bases, with 22 bases lying between them. The CDR3 is 18 amino acids. The CDR3: CASSLDPVSAAPLYGYTF. CDR3 in DNA: TGTGCCAGCAGCTTAGATCCGGTGTCAGCGGCCCCTCTATATGGCTACACCTTC.

At least ten counts were recorded for this clonotype. The V and J genes are TRBV7-8 and TRBJ2-4, with TRBD2 matching 8 bases. V lost 5 bases to trimming and J lost 6 bases; unmatched junction nucleotides: 15. CDR3 size: 17 residues. CDR1 and CDR2 from the germline V gene are SGHVS and FQNEAQ. The CDR3 loop reads CASSNSPGGRFINIQYF. The CDR3 DNA reads TGTGCCAGCAGCAACAGTCCGGGGGGGCGCTTCATAAACATTCAGTACTTC.

This clonotype was observed many times. The chain is built from TRBV7-2 and TRBJ2-4; the D gene is possibly TRBD2 (6 bases). The germline CDR1 and CDR2 sequences are SGHTA and FQGNSA. CDR3 length equals 16 residues. V lost 5 bases, J lost 0 bases, and 14 bases lay in between. In nucleotides, the CDR3 is TGTGCCAGCAGCGTGGAGGGTGCACTAGCCAAAAACATTCAGTACTTC. This translates into CASSVEGALAKNIQYF. The variable domain in full, with the rest retrieved from reference TRBV7-2 and TRBJ2-4, is GAGVSQSPSNKVTEKGKDVELRCDPISGHTALYWYRQSLGQGLEFLIYFQGNSAPDKSGLPSDRFSAERTGGSVSTLTIQRTQQEDSAVYLCASSVEGALAKNIQYFGAGTRLSVL.

This clonotype was found many times. This chain joins TRBV14 and TRBJ2-5; 7 bases agree with TRBD1. Germline V lookup: CDR1 SGHDN, CDR2 FVKESK. Trimming at V came to 3 bases and at J to 3 bases, leaving 7 bases not matched to a gene. CDR3 length: 15 amino acids. The CDR3 region has the DNA TGTGCCAGCAGCCATGGACAGGTCTCCGAAGAGACCCAGTACTTC. Translated: CASSHGQVSEETQYF.

The rearrangement joins TRBV19 to TRBJ2-5, with 7 bases that match TRBD1. The trim removed 3 bases at V and 2 bases at J, leaving 3 bases unmatched. Germline V gene sequence: CDR1 LNHDA, CDR2 SQIVND (reference sequence). The CDR3 has 14 amino acids. As DNA, the CDR3 is TGTGCCAGTAGTATCCGACAGGGACAAGAGACCCAGTACTTC. Protein product: CASSIRQGQETQYF. Supplemented by reference TRBV19 and TRBJ2-5, the full variable domain reads DGGITQSPKYLFRKEGQNVTLSCEQNLNHDAMYWYRQDPGQGLRLIYYSQIVNDFQKGDIAEGYSVSREKKESFPLTVTSAQKNPTAFYLCASSIRQGQETQYFGPGTRLLVL.

This clonotype came up once. This chain links TRBV2 with TRBJ1-3; possibly TRBD1 for D (6 bases). The CDR3 is 15 residues long. The ends were cut back, 7 bases at V and 0 bases at J, with 13 bases in the middle. Germline V gene lookup returns CDR1 SNHLY and CDR2 FYNNEI. The CDR3 nucleotides read TGTGCCAGCACCGGGGGCAGCTCCTCTGGAAACACCATATATTTT. Protein: CASTGGSSSGNTIYF.

This clonotype came up many times. The chain carries TRBV29-1 and TRBJ1-2, with D perhaps matching TRBD1 (5 bases). V lost 7 bases to trimming and J lost 0 bases, with 15 bases between them. CDR1 is SQVTM, CDR2 ANQGSEA, per germline. CDR3 length: 14 amino acids. The CDR3 is CSASDRGPNYGYTF. The CDR3 DNA reads TGCAGCGCCTCCGACAGAGGTCCTAACTATGGCTACACCTTC.

This clonotype was found a few times. The chain combines TRBV15 with TRBJ1-5; D gene uncertain. CDR3 size: 13 residues. V was shortened by 11 bases and J by 7 bases, with 18 bases between the two germline ends. Germline CDR1 reads LNHNV; CDR2 reads YYDKDF (reference sequence). The CDR3 region is CAASIGSNQPQHF. In DNA, the CDR3 is TGTGCCGCCTCGATAGGGTCGAACCAGCCCCAGCATTTT.

This clonotype appeared many times. CDR3 sequence reads: CASSYTGGTGELFF. The CDR3, as DNA: TGTGCCAGCAGTTACACGGGGGGCACCGGGGAGCTGTTTTTT. The gene calls are TRBV6-5 and TRBJ2-2; 7 positions match TRBD2. CDR1 and CDR2 (germline): MNHEY, SVGAGI. The CDR3 is made up of 14 amino acids. Trimming removed 2 bases from V and 4 bases from J; junction bases left unmatched: 1.

This clonotype was recorded at least ten times. The V and J genes are TRBV27 and TRBJ1-1, with 7 bases identical to TRBD1. Germline assignment: CDR1 MNHEY and CDR2 SMNVEV (reference sequence). V shed 4 bases and J 11 bases; nucleotides not matched to a gene: 10. This CDR3 comprises 13 residues. CDR3 amino acids: CASSSQGSIGAFF. The CDR3 DNA is TGTGCCAGCAGTTCACAGGGGAGCATCGGTGCTTTCTTT.